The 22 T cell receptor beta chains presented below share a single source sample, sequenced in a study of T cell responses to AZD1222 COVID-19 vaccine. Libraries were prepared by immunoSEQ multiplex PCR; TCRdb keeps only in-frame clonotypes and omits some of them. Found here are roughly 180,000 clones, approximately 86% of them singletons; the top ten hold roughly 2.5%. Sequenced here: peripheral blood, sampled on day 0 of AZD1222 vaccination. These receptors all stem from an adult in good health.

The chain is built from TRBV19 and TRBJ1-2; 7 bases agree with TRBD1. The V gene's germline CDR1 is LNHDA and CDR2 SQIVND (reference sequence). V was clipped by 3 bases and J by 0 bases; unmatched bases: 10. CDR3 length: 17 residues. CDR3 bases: TGTGCCAGTAGTATGGGTACGGGACAGCCTTCTAACTATGGCTACACCTTC. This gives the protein CASSMGTGQPSNYGYTF.

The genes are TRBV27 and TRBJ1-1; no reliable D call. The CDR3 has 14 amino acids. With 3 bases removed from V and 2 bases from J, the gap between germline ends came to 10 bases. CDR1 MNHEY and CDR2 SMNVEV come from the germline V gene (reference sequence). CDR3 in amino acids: CASSFTGRNTEAFF. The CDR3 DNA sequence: TGTGCCAGCAGTTTTACCGGTCGAAACACTGAAGCTTTCTTT.

The CDR3 sequence is CASSQYGSPLHF. The CDR3 nucleotides read TGTGCCAGCAGCCAATACGGTTCACCCCTCCACTTT. The chain combines TRBV16 with TRBJ1-6; D not resolved. CDR1 and CDR2 from the germline V gene are KGHSY and FQNENV. V was shortened by 1 base and J by 9 bases, with 4 bases between the two germline ends. CDR3 size: 12 residues.

CDR3 region: CASSWGERSLFTGELFF. Here the CDR3 DNA reads TGTGCCAGCAGCTGGGGGGAGCGGAGCCTCTTCACCGGGGAGCTGTTTTTT. This chain links TRBV5-6 with TRBJ2-2; TRBD2 might be the D (6 bases). This CDR3 is 17 amino acids long. V was clipped by 3 bases and J by 4 bases, with 19 bases between them. Germline V CDR1 and CDR2: SGHDT, YYEEEE.

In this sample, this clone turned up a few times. This chain's CDR3 is CASSKRTGDEQYF. The DNA of the CDR3 is TGTGCCAGTAGTAAACGGACAGGGGACGAGCAGTACTTC. The V and J genes are TRBV19 and TRBJ2-7; TRBD1 aligns across 9 bases. Per the germline V gene, CDR1 is LNHDA and CDR2 is SQIVND (reference sequence). The CDR3 extends over 13 amino acids. Germline trimming cut 4 bases from V and 5 bases from J; bases unmatched to any gene: 3.

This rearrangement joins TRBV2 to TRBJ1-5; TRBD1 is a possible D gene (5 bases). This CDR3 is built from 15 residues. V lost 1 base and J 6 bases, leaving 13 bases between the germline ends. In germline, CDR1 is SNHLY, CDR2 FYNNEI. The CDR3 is CASSEGIQGIQPQHF. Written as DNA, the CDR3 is TGTGCCAGCAGTGAAGGGATTCAGGGAATTCAGCCCCAGCATTTT.

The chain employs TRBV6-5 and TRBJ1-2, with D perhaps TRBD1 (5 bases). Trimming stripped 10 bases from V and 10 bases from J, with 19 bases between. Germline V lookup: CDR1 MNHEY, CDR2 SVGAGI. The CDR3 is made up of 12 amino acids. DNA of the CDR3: TGTGCCAATACCCCGGACACCCTCAACTACACCTTC. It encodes CANTPDTLNYTF.

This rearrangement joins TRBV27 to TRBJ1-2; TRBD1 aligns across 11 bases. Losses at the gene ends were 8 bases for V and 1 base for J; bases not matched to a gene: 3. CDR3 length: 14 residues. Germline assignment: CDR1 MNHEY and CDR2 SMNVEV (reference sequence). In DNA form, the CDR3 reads TGTGCCAGCTCCGGGACAGGGGGTAACTATGGCTACACCTTC. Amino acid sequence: CASSGTGGNYGYTF.

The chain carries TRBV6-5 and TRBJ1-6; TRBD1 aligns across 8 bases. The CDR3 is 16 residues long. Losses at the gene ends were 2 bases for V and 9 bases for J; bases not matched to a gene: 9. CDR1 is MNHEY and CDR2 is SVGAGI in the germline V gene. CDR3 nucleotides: TGTGCCAGCAGTTACACGCGACAGGGGCAAGCTTCACCCCTCCACTTT. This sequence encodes CASSYTRQGQASPLHF.

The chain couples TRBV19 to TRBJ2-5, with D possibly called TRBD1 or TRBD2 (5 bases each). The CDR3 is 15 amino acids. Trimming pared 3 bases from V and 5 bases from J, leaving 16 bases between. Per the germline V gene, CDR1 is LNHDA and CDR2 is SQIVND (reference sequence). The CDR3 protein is CASSIRARWGETQYF. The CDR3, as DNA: TGTGCCAGTAGTATTAGGGCCCGCTGGGGGGAGACCCAGTACTTC.

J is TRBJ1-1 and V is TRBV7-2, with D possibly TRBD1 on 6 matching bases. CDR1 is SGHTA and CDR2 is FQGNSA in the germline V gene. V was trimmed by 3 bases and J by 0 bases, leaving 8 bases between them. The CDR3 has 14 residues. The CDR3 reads CASSLGGLNTEAFF. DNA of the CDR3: TGTGCCAGCAGCTTGGGGGGCTTGAACACTGAAGCTTTCTTT.

The CDR3: CASSPNPGRTVSGANVLTF. DNA for the CDR3: TGTGCCAGCAGCCCAAACCCGGGACGGACAGTCTCTGGGGCCAACGTCCTGACTTTC. The rearrangement links TRBV7-3 to TRBJ2-6, with a possible D match to TRBD1 (6 bases). This CDR3 has 19 residues. The germline gives CDR1 SGHTA, CDR2 FQGTGA. Trimming pared 5 bases from V and 0 bases from J, leaving 20 bases between.

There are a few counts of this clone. CDR3 bases: TGTGCCAGCAGTTCCCAGGGTCCATTATACGAGCAGTACTTC. Its translation is CASSSQGPLYEQYF. The V and J genes are TRBV27 and TRBJ2-7, with a tentative D call TRBD1 (5 bases). Trimming shortened V by 4 bases and J by 4 bases, and 14 bases separated the two germline ends. Germline V lookup: CDR1 MNHEY, CDR2 SMNVEV (reference sequence). The CDR3 spans 14 residues.

The DNA of the CDR3 is TGTGCCAGCAGCGTAGTGGGAGACACAGATACGCAGTATTTT. Translation: CASSVVGDTDTQYF. J is TRBJ2-3 and V is TRBV9, with D possibly being TRBD2 (5 bases). The CDR3 consists of 14 residues. Between the trimmed V and J ends, which lost 0 bases and 2 bases, there was a span of 7 bases. The germline V gene encodes CDR1 SGDLS and CDR2 YYNGEE.

The CDR3 DNA follows: TGCGCCAGCAGTAGAGGGTCGCCGGCTGAAGCTTTCTTT. Translated: CASSRGSPAEAFF. The rearrangement uses TRBV4-1 and TRBJ1-1; D ambiguous. The CDR3 extends over 13 amino acids. In germline, CDR1 is MGHRA, CDR2 YSYEKL. V shed 6 bases and J shed 6 bases, with 14 bases lying between them.

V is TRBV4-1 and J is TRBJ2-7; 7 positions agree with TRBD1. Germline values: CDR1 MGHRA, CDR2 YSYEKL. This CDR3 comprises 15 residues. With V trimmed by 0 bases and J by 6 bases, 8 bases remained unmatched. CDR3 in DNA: TGCGCCAGCAGCCAAGAAACTGGGACAGCGCGCGAGCAGTACTTC. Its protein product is CASSQETGTAREQYF.

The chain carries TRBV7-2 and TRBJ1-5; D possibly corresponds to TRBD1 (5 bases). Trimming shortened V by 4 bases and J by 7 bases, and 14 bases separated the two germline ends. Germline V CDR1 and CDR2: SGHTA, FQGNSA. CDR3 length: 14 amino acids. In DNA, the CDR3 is TGTGCCAGCAGCTCAGTGACAGCCACGCAGCCCCAGCATTTT. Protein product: CASSSVTATQPQHF. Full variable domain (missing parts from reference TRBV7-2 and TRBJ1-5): GAGVSQSPSNKVTEKGKDVELRCDPISGHTALYWYRQSLGQGLEFLIYFQGNSAPDKSGLPSDRFSAERTGGSVSTLTIQRTQQEDSAVYLCASSSVTATQPQHFGDGTRLSIL.

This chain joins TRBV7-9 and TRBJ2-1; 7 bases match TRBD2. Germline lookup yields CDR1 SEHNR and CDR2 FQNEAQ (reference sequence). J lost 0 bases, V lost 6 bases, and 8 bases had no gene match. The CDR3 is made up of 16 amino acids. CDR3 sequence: CASRDLGLDSYNEQFF. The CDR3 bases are TGTGCCAGCAGGGACCTCGGACTAGACTCCTACAATGAGCAGTTCTTC.

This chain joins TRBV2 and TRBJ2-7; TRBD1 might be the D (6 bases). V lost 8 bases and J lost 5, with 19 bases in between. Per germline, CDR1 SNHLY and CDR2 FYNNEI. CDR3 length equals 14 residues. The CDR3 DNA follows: TGTGCCAGCGGCGGACAGCCCAAGGGGGACGAGCAGTACTTC. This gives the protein CASGGQPKGDEQYF.

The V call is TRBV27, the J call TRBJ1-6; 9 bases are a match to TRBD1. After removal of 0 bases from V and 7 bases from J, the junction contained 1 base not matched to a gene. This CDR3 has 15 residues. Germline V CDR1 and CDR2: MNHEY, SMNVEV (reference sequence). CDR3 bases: TGTGCCAGCAGTTTATCTGGACAGGGGAATTCACCCCTCCACTTT. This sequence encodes CASSLSGQGNSPLHF.

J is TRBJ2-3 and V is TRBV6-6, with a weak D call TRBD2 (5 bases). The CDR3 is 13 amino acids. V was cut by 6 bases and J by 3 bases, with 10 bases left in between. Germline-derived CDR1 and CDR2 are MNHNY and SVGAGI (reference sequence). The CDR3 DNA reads TGTGCCAGCAGCCCAGCGGTTACAGATACGCAGTATTTT. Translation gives CASSPAVTDTQYF.

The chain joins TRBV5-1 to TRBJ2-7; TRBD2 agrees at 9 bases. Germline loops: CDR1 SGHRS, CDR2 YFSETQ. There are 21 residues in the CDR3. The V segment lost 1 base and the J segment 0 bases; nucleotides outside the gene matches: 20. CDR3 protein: CASSLRGGITLAGTSSYEQYF. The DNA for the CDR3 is TGCGCCAGCAGCTTGCGAGGGGGGATCACACTAGCGGGCACCAGCTCCTACGAGCAGTACTTC.